This record covers a single TCR beta chain. Its matching antigen is unknown. CDR1 is SGHRS, CDR2 YFSETQ, per germline. The ends were cut back, 0 bases at V and 7 bases at J, with 17 bases in the middle. The CDR3 spans 16 residues. This entry belongs to a study of T cell responses to AZD1222 COVID-19 vaccine. General study findings and limits: Targeting of unmutated variant regions was reportedly seen in nearly half of spike-specific TCRs. Spike-spanning, vaccine-associated CD4 TCRs were dominant at 160-218 and 743-854. Donors skewed white British and female; clonal diversity was possibly underestimated.

Measured with immunoSEQ multiplex PCR; TCRdb has only the in-frame clones, and not every one. The sample comprises fewer than 130,000 clones, about 88% of which are singletons, and roughly 1.6% rests with the top ten. The material was peripheral blood, obtained on day 0 of AZD1222 vaccination. This sequence originates from an adult in good health. The chain couples TRBV5-1 to TRBJ1-3; D is possibly TRBD1 (5 bases). CDR3 residues: CASSLEARKRDNTIYF. DNA for the CDR3: TGCGCCAGCAGCTTGGAAGCTAGGAAAAGGGACAACACCATATATTTT.